A selection of T cell receptor beta chains follows, all from one sample in a study of blood T cell repertoires in COVID-19. Libraries were prepared by immunoSEQ multiplex PCR; TCRdb keeps only in-frame clonotypes and omits some of them. Among approximately 260,000 clones, roughly 84% were seen once, and the ten largest hold around 6.3%. Sequencing used PBMCs or T cells enriched from blood (not recorded which). All receptors come from a woman between 50 and 59 years old who had been exposed to COVID-19. Each CDR3 is given with its conserved first and last residue. The D gene is left open where the match is weak. The listing skips clone size in some rows; elsewhere it reads once, few, many or a size class.

j_gene | abundance | v_gene | d_gene | CDR3nt | CDR3aa
TRBJ1-1 | . | TRBV18 | . | TGTGCCAGCTCACCACCGTCCGGGGTTCACACTGAAGCTTTCTTT | CASSPPSGVHTEAFF
TRBJ1-1 | . | TRBV18 | . | TGTGCCAGCTCCCGGGACTTTGAAGCTTTCTTT | CASSRDFEAFF
TRBJ2-1 | . | TRBV5-1 | TRBD2 | TGCGCCAGCAAACTAGCGGGGGGGAATGAGCAGTTCTTC | CASKLAGGNEQFF
TRBJ1-1 | . | TRBV6-1 | . | TGTGCCAGCAGTGAGGACAGCCTGAAAGCTTTCTTT | CASSEDSLKAFF
TRBJ1-1 | . | TRBV18 | TRBD1 | TGTGCCAGCTCACCATCCCAGGGGGCAGTAGTCACTGAAGCTTTCTTT | CASSPSQGAVVTEAFF
TRBJ1-1 | once | TRBV19 | . | TGTGCCAGTAGTATAAAGGGAGACGGACGGGGTGAAGCTTTCTTT | CASSIKGDGRGEAFF
TRBJ2-1 | few | TRBV3-1/TRBV3-2 | TRBD1 | TGTGCCAGCAGTGGACAGGGCTCCTACAATGAGCAGTTCTTC | CASSGQGSYNEQFF
TRBJ2-3 | . | TRBV7-2 | . | TGTGCCAGCAGCCCCCAGACTACCTCGCCCCCGAATACGCAGTATTTT | CASSPQTTSPPNTQYF
TRBJ2-6 | . | TRBV6-1 | . | TGTGCCAGCAGTGAAGACAGCTCTGGGGCCAACGTCCTGACTTTC | CASSEDSSGANVLTF
TRBJ2-5 | . | TRBV7-8 | TRBD2 | TGTGCCAGCAGACGAAGCGGGGGGGATGGGGAGACCCAGTACTTC | CASRRSGGDGETQYF
TRBJ1-3 | . | TRBV10-3 | . | TGTGCCATCAGTGAGTCGAACAGCTCTGGAAACACCATATATTTT | CAISESNSSGNTIYF
TRBJ2-2 | once | TRBV4-2 | TRBD2 | TGTGCCAGCAGCCAGCGATTGGGAGGGACCGGGGAGCTGTTTTTT | CASSQRLGGTGELFF
TRBJ2-6 | . | TRBV30 | . | TGTGCCTGGAGTTTAGGGGCCTCTGGGGCCAACGTCCTGACTTTC | CAWSLGASGANVLTF
TRBJ2-3 | . | TRBV6-4 | . | TGTGCCAGCAGTGTTGAGGCGGGCACAGATACGCAGTATTTT | CASSVEAGTDTQYF
TRBJ1-3 | . | TRBV19 | . | TGTGCCAGTAGTCCCGACGGAGTTAGAGGAAACACCATATATTTT | CASSPDGVRGNTIYF
TRBJ1-1 | . | TRBV5-4 | TRBD1 | TGTGCCAGCAGCTTTGACAGGGACCCTGAAGCTTTCTTT | CASSFDRDPEAFF
TRBJ1-5 | . | TRBV5-8 | TRBD1 | TGTGCCAGCAGCTTGGCTCGGGACAGGGTAGGGCAGCCCCAGCATTTT | CASSLARDRVGQPQHF
TRBJ1-2 | . | TRBV2 | . | TGTGCCAGCAGGCGTCTAAGTCCTGGCTACACCTTC | CASRRLSPGYTF
TRBJ1-1 | . | TRBV29-1 | . | TGCAGCGTTGCGGTGAACACTGAAGCTTTCTTT | CSVAVNTEAFF
TRBJ1-5 | . | TRBV28 | . | TGTGCCAGCAGCCTTGAGGGCGGGGTAGGAGGCAATCAGCCCCAGCATTTT | CASSLEGGVGGNQPQHF
TRBJ1-1 | . | TRBV6-5 | . | TGTGCCAGCAGTCCCTCGCCCAGGAACACTGAAGCTTTCTTT | CASSPSPRNTEAFF
TRBJ1-1 | . | TRBV3-1/TRBV3-2 | TRBD1 | TGTGCCAGCAGCCAAGGGGGACAGGGGGCGTCTGAAGCTTTCTTT | CASSQGGQGASEAFF
TRBJ2-7 | . | TRBV28 | . | TGTGCCAGCAGCCCGGGACATCTCTTGGGCGAGCAGTACTTC | CASSPGHLLGEQYF
TRBJ2-3 | . | TRBV24-1 | . | TGTGCCACCAGCTTCACAGATACGCAGTATTTT | CATSFTDTQYF
TRBJ1-2 | . | TRBV12-3/TRBV12-4 | . | TGTGCCAGCAGTTTGAACAGCTTCTATGGCTACACCTTC | CASSLNSFYGYTF
TRBJ1-4 | . | TRBV2 | TRBD1 | TGTGCCAGCAGTGCGGGACAGGGCCGGGAAAAACTGTTTTTT | CASSAGQGREKLFF
TRBJ2-3 | . | TRBV29-1 | . | TGCAGCGTTCACCCCTTGAAGAAGGGGGACGCCACAGATACGCAGTATTTT | CSVHPLKKGDATDTQYF
TRBJ2-1 | once | TRBV5-1 | TRBD2 | TGCGCCAGCAGCTTGAGGACTAGCAATGAGCAGTTCTTC | CASSLRTSNEQFF
TRBJ1-2 | . | TRBV19 | . | TGTGCCAGTAAGAAGGGGAGGTTGGAAAATGGCTACACCTTC | CASKKGRLENGYTF
TRBJ1-2 | . | TRBV27 | TRBD1 | TGTGCCAGCAGTTTATCGAGGACAGGGGGGCGAAATGGCTACACCTTC | CASSLSRTGGRNGYTF
TRBJ2-7 | . | TRBV4-3 | . | TGCGCCAGCAGCCAGACAAGATCCTACGAGCAGTACTTC | CASSQTRSYEQYF
TRBJ1-2 | . | TRBV21-1 | . | TGTGCCAGAGGGCCCGGACAGGGACACTATGGCTACACCTTC | CARGPGQGHYGYTF
TRBJ2-1 | few | TRBV24-1 | . | TGTGCCACCAGTGAGAGGGTCAATGAGCAGTTCTTC | CATSERVNEQFF
TRBJ2-6 | . | TRBV7-2 | . | TGTGCCAGCAGCTTGAGTCGCGGAGGGTCTGGGGCCAACGTCCTGACTTTC | CASSLSRGGSGANVLTF
TRBJ1-6 | few | TRBV7-2 | . | TGTGCCAGCAGCCTAGACAGCTCCTATAATTCACCCCTCCACTTT | CASSLDSSYNSPLHF
TRBJ2-2 | few | TRBV5-4 | . | TGTGCCAGCAATGAGCTAAACACCGGGGAGCTGTTTTTT | CASNELNTGELFF
TRBJ2-5 | . | TRBV18 | . | TGTGCCAGCTCACCCGACAGTTTAGGGACCCAGTACTTC | CASSPDSLGTQYF
TRBJ2-7 | . | TRBV18 | TRBD2 | TGTGCCAGCTCACCAGGAAGCGGGGGGCTCCTTGGGAGCGAGCAGTACTTC | CASSPGSGGLLGSEQYF
TRBJ1-1 | . | TRBV27 | TRBD1 | TGTGCCACCGTGGACAGGGGGCGCGGGAACACTGAAGCTTTCTTT | CATVDRGRGNTEAFF
TRBJ1-2 | . | TRBV6-2/TRBV6-3 | . | TGTGCCAGCAGTTACTCGACTATGAACTATGGCTACACCTTC | CASSYSTMNYGYTF
TRBJ1-5 | . | TRBV5-8 | . | TGTGCCAGCAGCTCACCGGGATACTATCAGCCCCAGCATTTT | CASSSPGYYQPQHF
TRBJ1-2 | . | TRBV19 | TRBD1 | TGTGCCAGTAGGAAACCGGGACAGTTTTATGGCTACACCTTC | CASRKPGQFYGYTF
TRBJ2-2 | once | TRBV29-1 | . | TGCAGCGTTGAGTCTGGGGCAGGTACCGGGGAGCTGTTTTTT | CSVESGAGTGELFF
TRBJ2-1 | . | TRBV4-3 | . | TGCGCCAGCAGCCAAGTCAGGGGCAGCAATGAGCAGTTCTTC | CASSQVRGSNEQFF
TRBJ2-1 | . | TRBV10-3 | TRBD2 | TGTGCCATCAGGGGGACTAGCGGGAGCTCCTACAATGAGCAGTTCTTC | CAIRGTSGSSYNEQFF